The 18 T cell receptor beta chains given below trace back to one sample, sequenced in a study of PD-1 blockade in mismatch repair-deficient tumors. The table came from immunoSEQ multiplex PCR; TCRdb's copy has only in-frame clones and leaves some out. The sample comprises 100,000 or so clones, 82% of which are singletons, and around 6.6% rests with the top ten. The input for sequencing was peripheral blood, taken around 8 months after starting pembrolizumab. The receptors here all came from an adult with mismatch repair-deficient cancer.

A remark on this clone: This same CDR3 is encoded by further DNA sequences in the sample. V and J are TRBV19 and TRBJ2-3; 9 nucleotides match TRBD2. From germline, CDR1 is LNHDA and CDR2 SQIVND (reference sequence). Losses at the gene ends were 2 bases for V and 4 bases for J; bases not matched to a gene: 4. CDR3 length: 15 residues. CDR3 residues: CASSILAGSADTQYF. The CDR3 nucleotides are TGTGCCAGTAGTATACTAGCGGGATCGGCAGATACGCAGTATTTT.

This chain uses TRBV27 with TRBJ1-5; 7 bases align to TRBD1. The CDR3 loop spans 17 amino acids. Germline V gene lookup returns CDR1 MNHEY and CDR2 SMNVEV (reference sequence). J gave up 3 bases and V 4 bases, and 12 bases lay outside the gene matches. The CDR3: CASSSFLAGGPNQPQHF. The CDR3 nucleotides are TGTGCCAGCAGTTCCTTTTTGGCAGGGGGGCCCAATCAGCCCCAGCATTTT.

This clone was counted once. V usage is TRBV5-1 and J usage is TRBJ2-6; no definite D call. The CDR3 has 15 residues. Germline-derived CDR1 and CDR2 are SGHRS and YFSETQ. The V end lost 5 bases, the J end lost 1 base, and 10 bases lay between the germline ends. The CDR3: CASRSGFSGANVLTF. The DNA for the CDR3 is TGCGCCAGCAGAAGTGGATTTTCTGGGGCCAACGTCCTGACTTTC.

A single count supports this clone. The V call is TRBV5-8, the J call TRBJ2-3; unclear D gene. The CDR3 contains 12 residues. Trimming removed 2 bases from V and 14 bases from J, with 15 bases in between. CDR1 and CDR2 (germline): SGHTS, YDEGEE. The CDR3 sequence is CASSLRPVERYF. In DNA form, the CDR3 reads TGTGCCAGCAGCTTAAGACCAGTAGAGCGGTATTTT.

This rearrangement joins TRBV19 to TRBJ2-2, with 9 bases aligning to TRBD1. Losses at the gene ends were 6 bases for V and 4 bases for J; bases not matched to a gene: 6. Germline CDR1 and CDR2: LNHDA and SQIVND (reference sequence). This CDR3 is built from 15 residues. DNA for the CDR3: TGTGCCAGTAGCAGAGGACAGGGGACCACCGGGGAGCTGTTTTTT. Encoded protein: CASSRGQGTTGELFF.

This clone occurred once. CDR3 DNA: TGTGCCAGCAGCTTCGTTCCCGGGACAGGTGACCAAGAGACCCAGTACTTC. This translates into CASSFVPGTGDQETQYF. The chain carries TRBV7-6 and TRBJ2-5, with TRBD1 identical over 8 bases. The length of the CDR3 is 17 residues. Germline CDR1 and CDR2: SGHVS and FNYEAQ. Unmatched junction bases numbered 9, after V lost 3 bases and J lost 0 bases.

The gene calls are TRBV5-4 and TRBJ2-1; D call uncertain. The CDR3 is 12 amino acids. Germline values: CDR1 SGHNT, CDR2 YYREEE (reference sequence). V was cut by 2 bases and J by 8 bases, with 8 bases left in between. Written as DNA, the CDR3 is TGTGCCAGCAGCTTAATGGGATATGAGCAGTTCTTC. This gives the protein CASSLMGYEQFF.

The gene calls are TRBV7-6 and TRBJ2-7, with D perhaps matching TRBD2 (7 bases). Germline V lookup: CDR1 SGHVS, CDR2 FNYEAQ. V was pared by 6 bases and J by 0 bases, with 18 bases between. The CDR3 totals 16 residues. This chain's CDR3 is CASSSKGGASSYEQYF. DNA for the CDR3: TGTGCCAGCAGTTCAAAGGGGGGGGCTTCCTCCTACGAGCAGTACTTC. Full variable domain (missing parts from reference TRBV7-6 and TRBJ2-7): GAGVSQSPRYKVTKRGQDVALRCDPISGHVSLYWYRQALGQGPEFLTYFNYEAQQDKSGLPNDRFSAERPEGSISTLTIQRTEQRDSAMYRCASSSKGGASSYEQYFGPGTRLTVT.

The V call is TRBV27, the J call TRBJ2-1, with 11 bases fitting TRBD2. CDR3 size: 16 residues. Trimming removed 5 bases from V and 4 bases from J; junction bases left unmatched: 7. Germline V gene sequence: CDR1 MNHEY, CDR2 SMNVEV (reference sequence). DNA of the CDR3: TGTGCCAGCAGTCCGGGGGCTAGCGGGGGGTACAATGAGCAGTTCTTC. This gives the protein CASSPGASGGYNEQFF.

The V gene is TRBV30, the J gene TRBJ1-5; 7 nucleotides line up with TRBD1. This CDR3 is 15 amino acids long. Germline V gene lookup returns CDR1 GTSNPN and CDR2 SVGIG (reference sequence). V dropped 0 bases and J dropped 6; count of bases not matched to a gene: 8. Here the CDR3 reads CAWSVKGGTGQPQHF. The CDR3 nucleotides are TGTGCCTGGAGTGTTAAAGGGGGCACGGGTCAGCCCCAGCATTTT.

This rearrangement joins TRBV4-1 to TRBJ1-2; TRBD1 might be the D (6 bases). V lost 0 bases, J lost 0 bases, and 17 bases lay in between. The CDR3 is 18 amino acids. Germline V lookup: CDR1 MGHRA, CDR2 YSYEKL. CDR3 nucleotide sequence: TGCGCCAGCAGCCAAGATTTCGGTCAGGGGACTCCTAACTATGGCTACACCTTC. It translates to CASSQDFGQGTPNYGYTF.

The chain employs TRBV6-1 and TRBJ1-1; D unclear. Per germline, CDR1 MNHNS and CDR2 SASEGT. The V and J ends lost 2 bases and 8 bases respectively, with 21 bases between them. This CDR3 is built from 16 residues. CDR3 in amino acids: CASSEQVKRPISEAFF. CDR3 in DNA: TGTGCCAGCAGTGAACAGGTCAAACGCCCAATAAGCGAAGCTTTCTTT.

CDR3 amino acids: CASSLGGYFTEAFF. CDR3 coding DNA: TGTGCCAGCAGCTTAGGGGGGTATTTCACTGAAGCTTTCTTT. The chain has TRBV27 and TRBJ1-1, with a weak D call TRBD1 (6 bases). The CDR3 extends over 14 amino acids. The ends were cut back, 6 bases at V and 4 bases at J, with 15 bases in the middle. Germline values: CDR1 MNHEY, CDR2 SMNVEV (reference sequence).

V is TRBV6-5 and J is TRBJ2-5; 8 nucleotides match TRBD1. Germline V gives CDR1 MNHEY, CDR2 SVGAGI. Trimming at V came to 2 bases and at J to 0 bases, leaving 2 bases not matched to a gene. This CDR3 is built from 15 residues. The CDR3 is CASSYQGADQETQYF. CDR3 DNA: TGTGCCAGCAGTTACCAGGGGGCTGACCAAGAGACCCAGTACTTC.

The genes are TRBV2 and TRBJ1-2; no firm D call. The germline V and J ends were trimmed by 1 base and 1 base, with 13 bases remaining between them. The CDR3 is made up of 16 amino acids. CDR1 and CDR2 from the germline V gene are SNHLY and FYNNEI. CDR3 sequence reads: CASSEGAQFFNYGYTF. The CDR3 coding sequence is TGTGCCAGCAGTGAAGGGGCCCAGTTTTTTAACTATGGCTACACCTTC.

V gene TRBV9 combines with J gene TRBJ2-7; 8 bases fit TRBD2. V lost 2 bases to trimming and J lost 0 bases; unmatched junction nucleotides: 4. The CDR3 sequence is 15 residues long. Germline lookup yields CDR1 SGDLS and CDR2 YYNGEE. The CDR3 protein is CASSVASGYSYEQYF. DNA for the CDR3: TGTGCCAGCAGCGTGGCTAGCGGGTACTCCTACGAGCAGTACTTC.

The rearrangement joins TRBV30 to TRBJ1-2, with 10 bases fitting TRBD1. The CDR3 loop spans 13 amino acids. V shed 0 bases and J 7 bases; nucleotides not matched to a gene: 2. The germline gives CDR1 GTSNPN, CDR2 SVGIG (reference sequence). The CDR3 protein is CAWSVRDRGGYTF. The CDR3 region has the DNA TGTGCCTGGAGTGTCCGGGACAGGGGTGGCTACACCTTC.

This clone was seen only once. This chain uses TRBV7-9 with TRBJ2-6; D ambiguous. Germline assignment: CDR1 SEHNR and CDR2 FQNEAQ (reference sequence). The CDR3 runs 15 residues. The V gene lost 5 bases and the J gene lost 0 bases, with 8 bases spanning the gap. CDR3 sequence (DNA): TGTGCCAGCAGCGGGCTGGGCTCTGGGGCCAACGTCCTGACTTTC. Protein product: CASSGLGSGANVLTF.